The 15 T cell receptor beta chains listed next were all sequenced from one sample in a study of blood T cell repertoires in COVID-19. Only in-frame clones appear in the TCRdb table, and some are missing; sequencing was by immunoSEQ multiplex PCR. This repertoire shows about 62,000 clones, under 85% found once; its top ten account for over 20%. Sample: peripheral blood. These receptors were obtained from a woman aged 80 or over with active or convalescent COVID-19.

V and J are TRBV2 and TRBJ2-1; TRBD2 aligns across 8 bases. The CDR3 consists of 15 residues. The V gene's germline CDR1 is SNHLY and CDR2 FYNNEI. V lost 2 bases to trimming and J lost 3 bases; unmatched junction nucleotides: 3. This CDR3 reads CASSERRGDYNEQFF. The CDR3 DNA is TGTGCCAGCAGTGAAAGGCGGGGGGACTACAATGAGCAGTTCTTC.

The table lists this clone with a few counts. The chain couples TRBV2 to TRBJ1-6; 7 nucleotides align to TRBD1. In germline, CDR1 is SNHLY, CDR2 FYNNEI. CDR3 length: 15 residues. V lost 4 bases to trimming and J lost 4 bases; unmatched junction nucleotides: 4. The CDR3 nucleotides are TGTGCCAGCAGTGGCACGGGACAGTATAATTCACCCCTCCACTTT. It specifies CASSGTGQYNSPLHF.

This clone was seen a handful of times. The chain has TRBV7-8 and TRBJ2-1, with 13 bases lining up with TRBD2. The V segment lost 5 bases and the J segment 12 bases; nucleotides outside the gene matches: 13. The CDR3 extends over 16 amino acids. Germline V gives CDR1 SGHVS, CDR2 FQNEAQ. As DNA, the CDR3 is TGTGCCAGCAGCCCCGACCAGCCGGGACTAGCGGGGAGGCAGTTCTTC. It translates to CASSPDQPGLAGRQFF.

The CDR3 bases are TGCGCCAGCAGCTTGGACCCGGTGACAGGGGGCGCAAAGACCCAGTACTTC. This codes for CASSLDPVTGGAKTQYF. The chain employs TRBV5-1 and TRBJ2-5; 10 bases agree with TRBD1. Per the germline V gene, CDR1 is SGHRS and CDR2 is YFSETQ. The trim removed 0 bases at V and 6 bases at J, leaving 11 bases unmatched. The CDR3 totals 17 residues.

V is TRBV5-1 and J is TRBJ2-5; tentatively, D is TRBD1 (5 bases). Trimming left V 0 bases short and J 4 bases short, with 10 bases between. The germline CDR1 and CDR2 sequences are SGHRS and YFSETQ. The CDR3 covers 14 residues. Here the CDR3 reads CASSLVSQGETQYF. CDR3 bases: TGCGCCAGCAGCTTGGTTTCCCAGGGAGAGACCCAGTACTTC.

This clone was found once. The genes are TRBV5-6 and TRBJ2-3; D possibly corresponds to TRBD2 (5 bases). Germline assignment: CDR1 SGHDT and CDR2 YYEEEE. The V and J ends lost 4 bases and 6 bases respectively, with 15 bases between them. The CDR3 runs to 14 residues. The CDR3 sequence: CASSEVNAGDTQYF. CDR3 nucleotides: TGTGCCAGCAGCGAGGTTAACGCGGGTGATACGCAGTATTTT.

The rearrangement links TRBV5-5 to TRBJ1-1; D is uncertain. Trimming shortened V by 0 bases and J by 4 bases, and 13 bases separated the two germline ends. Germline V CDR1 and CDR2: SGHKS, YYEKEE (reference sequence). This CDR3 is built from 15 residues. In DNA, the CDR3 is TGTGCCAGCAGCTTGGGGGTCAGCGGATTCACTGAAGCTTTCTTT. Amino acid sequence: CASSLGVSGFTEAFF.

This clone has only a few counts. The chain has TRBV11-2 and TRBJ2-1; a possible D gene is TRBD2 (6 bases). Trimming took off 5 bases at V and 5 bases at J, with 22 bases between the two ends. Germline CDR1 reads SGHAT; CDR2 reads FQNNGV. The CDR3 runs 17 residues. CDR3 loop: CASSPGEVLSTDNEQFF. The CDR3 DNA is TGTGCCAGCAGCCCCGGGGAGGTCCTGAGTACGGACAATGAGCAGTTCTTC. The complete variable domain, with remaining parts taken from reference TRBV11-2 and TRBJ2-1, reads EAGVAQSPRYKIIEKRQSVAFWCNPISGHATLYWYQQILGQGPKLLIQFQNNGVVDDSQLPKDRFSAERLKGVDSTLKIQPAKLEDSAVYLCASSPGEVLSTDNEQFFGPGTRLTVL.

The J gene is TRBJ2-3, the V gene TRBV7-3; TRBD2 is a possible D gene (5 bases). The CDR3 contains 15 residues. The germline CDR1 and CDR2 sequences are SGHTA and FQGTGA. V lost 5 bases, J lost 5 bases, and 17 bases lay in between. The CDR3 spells CASSPGSLAKDTQYF. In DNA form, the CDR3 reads TGTGCCAGCAGCCCGGGATCCTTAGCCAAAGATACGCAGTATTTT.

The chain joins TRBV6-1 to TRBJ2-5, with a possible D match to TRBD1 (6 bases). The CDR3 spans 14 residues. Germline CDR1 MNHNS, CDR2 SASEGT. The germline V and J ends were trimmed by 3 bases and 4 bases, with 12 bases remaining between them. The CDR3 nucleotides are TGTGCCAGCAGTGAGTCACAGGGACCAGAGACCCAGTACTTC. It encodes CASSESQGPETQYF.

The CDR3 sequence is CASSHGWGVHSYNEQFF. CDR3 nucleotides: TGTGCCAGCAGCCACGGTTGGGGGGTCCACTCCTACAATGAGCAGTTCTTC. The J gene is TRBJ2-1, the V gene TRBV21-1; the table gives TRBD2 as D, unverified against the DNA. TRBV21-1 is given as a pseudogene. This CDR3 region has 17 residues.

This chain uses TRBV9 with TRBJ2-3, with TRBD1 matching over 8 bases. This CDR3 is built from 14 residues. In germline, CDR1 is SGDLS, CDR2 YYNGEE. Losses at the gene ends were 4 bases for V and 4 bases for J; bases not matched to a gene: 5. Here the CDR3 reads CASSPLGQADTQYF. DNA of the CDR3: TGTGCCAGCAGCCCCCTGGGACAGGCAGATACGCAGTATTTT.

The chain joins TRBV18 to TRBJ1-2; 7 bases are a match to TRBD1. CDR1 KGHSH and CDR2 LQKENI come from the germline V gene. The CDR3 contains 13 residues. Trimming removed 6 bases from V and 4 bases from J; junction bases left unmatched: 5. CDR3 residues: CASSVQGSYGYTF. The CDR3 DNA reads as TGTGCCAGCTCGGTACAGGGGAGCTATGGCTACACCTTC. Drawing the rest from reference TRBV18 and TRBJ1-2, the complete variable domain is NAGVMQNPRHLVRRRGQEARLRCSPMKGHSHVYWYRQLPEEGLKFMVYLQKENIIDESGMPKERFSAEFPKEGPSILRIQQVVRGDSAAYFCASSVQGSYGYTFGSGTRLTVV.

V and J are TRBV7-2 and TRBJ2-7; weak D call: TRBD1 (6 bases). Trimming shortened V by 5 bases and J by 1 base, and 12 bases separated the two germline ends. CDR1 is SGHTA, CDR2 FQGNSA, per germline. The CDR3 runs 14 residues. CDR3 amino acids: CASSLQGISYEQYF. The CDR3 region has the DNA TGTGCCAGCAGCCTACAGGGCATATCCTACGAGCAGTACTTC.

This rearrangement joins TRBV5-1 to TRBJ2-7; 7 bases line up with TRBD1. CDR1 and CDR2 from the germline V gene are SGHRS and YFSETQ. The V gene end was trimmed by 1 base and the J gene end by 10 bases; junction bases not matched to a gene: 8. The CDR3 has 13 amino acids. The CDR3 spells CASSLTIQGLQYF. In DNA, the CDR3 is TGCGCCAGCAGCTTGACCATACAGGGGCTACAGTACTTC.